This T cell receptor beta chain was sequenced for a study of blood T cell repertoires in COVID-19. On the study more broadly: Some COVID-19 samples were acute and others convalescent; all came from the United States, Italy and Spain.

Two negative PCRs, clearance, or symptom resolution were required of recovered Cohort 3 donors. V was clipped by 6 bases and J by 1 base; unmatched bases: 12. Germline values: CDR1 SGHRS, CDR2 YFSETQ. The CDR3 contains 17 residues. In the study's own analysis: Quantification of nucleated cells was approximated via reference gene primer amplification. Profiling relied on immunoSEQ multiplex PCR, and the TCRdb table lists in-frame clones only, not all of them. From that table come the V and J calls and clone size; the DNA was used to work out D and trimming. The sample records about 190,000 clones, about 88% being singletons.

The sample taken for sequencing was PBMCs or T cells enriched from blood (not recorded which). The TCR sequence derives from a woman aged 30 to 39 who had recovered from COVID-19. The rearrangement uses TRBV5-1 and TRBJ2-1; 8 nucleotides agree with TRBD2. CDR3 region: CASKFSGERVSYNEQFF. CDR3 DNA sequence: TGCGCCAGCAAGTTTAGCGGGGAGAGAGTTTCCTACAATGAGCAGTTCTTC.